Presented here are 8 T cell receptor beta chains from one specimen sequenced in a study of blood T cells in healthy people across ages. Then a second PCR, running about 6 to 12 cycles, was carried out with a sample-barcoded 5' primer and a J-beta primer mix. TCRdb reanalysed the 5' RACE reads using MiXCR and keeps one entry per CDR3 protein. The sample lists 1.5 million to 2 million distinct CDR3 sequences, 34% occurring once. Sequencing was performed on blood. The receptors were sampled from a woman aged 25 to 39 in good health.

This clonotype was recorded at least ten times. CDR3 bases: TGCAGCGTTGAAGTTGCGGGAGGTACCAATGAGCAGTTCTTC. Its translation: CSVEVAGGTNEQFF. V and J are TRBV29-1 and TRBJ2-1; TRBD2 matches at 8 bases. J was trimmed by 6 bases and V by 1 base; bases with no gene match: 5. The CDR3 runs to 14 residues. Per germline, CDR1 SQVTM and CDR2 ANQGSEA.

This clonotype occurred a few times. The chain uses TRBV7-9 and TRBJ1-1; D uncertain. The CDR3 is 14 amino acids. Germline V gene sequence: CDR1 SEHNR, CDR2 FQNEAQ (reference sequence). V was shortened by 4 bases and J by 1 base, with 10 bases between the two germline ends. The CDR3 here is CASSSDFGNTEAFF. CDR3 coding DNA: TGTGCCAGCAGCTCCGATTTCGGGAACACTGAAGCTTTCTTT.

The chain has TRBV20-1 and TRBJ2-3, with D perhaps TRBD2 (6 bases). This CDR3 has 14 amino acids. The germline gives CDR1 DFQATT, CDR2 SNEGSKA (reference sequence). This CDR3 is CSAGWEVSTDTQYF. CDR3 bases: TGCAGCGCAGGGTGGGAGGTTTCCACAGATACGCAGTATTTT.

Notes on this clonotype: It may be a read error: a sequence one base away is much more abundant. J is TRBJ2-1 and V is TRBV7-9; 9 bases line up with TRBD2. The CDR3 loop spans 15 amino acids. Looked up from germline, CDR1 is SEHNR and CDR2 is FQNEAQ (reference sequence). The CDR3 region has the DNA TGTGCCAGCAGCCCAGTAGCGGGAGTAATATATGAGCGGTTCTTC. The encoded protein is CASSPVAGVIYERFF.

A note on this clonotype: The conserved final phenylalanine or tryptophan is absent from the CDR3, which likely points to a read error. The chain uses TRBV20-1 and TRBJ2-5, with D maybe TRBD1 (5 bases). The J call may be mistaken, given a closer DNA end match to TRBJ2-7. The CDR3 covers 12 residues. CDR1 is DFQATT, CDR2 SNEGSKA, per germline (reference sequence). The CDR3 sequence: CSARDISYEQYL. In DNA form, the CDR3 reads TGCAGTGCTAGGGACATCTCCTACGAGCAGTACTTG.

A single count supports this clonotype. J is TRBJ2-3 and V is TRBV7-2, with TRBD2 as a possible D gene (7 bases). CDR3 length: 16 amino acids. The germline V gene encodes CDR1 SGHTA and CDR2 FQGNSA. Trimming pared 6 bases from V and 3 bases from J, leaving 19 bases between. This CDR3 reads CASSEMARGLTDTQYF. The CDR3 region has the DNA TGTGCCAGCAGTGAAATGGCGCGGGGGCTGACAGATACGCAGTATTTT.

The chain couples TRBV20-1 to TRBJ2-1, with TRBD2 matching over 7 bases. This CDR3 spans 14 amino acids. Germline V lookup: CDR1 DFQATT, CDR2 SNEGSKA (reference sequence). DNA for the CDR3: TGCAGCCTGTACGGGGGGAGCTCCTACAATGAGCAGTTCTTC. As protein: CSLYGGSSYNEQFF.

This clonotype was detected only a few times. The rearrangement joins TRBV5-5 to TRBJ2-5, with 8 bases identical to TRBD1. V shed 4 bases and J 3 bases; nucleotides not matched to a gene: 5. Germline loops: CDR1 SGHKS, CDR2 YYEKEE (reference sequence). The length of the CDR3 is 14 residues. The CDR3 bases are TGTGCCAGCAGCATAGGACAGGGAAAAGAGACCCAGTACTTC. Translating it yields CASSIGQGKETQYF.